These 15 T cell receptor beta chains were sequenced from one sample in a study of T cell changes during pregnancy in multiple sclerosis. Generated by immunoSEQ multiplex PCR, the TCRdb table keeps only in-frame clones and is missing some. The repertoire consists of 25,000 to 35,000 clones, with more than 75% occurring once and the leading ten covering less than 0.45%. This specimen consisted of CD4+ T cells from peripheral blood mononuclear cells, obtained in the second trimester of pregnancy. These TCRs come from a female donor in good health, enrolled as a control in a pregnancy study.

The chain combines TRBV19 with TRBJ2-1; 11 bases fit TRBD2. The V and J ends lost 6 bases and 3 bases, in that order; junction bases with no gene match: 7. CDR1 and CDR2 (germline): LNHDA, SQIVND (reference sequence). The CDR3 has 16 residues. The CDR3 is CASRTRTSGLYNEQFF. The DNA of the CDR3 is TGTGCCAGTAGAACGCGGACTAGCGGGCTCTACAATGAGCAGTTCTTC. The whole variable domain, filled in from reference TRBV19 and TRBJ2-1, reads DGGITQSPKYLFRKEGQNVTLSCEQNLNHDAMYWYRQDPGQGLRLIYYSQIVNDFQKGDIAEGYSVSREKKESFPLTVTSAQKNPTAFYLCASRTRTSGLYNEQFFGPGTRLTVL.

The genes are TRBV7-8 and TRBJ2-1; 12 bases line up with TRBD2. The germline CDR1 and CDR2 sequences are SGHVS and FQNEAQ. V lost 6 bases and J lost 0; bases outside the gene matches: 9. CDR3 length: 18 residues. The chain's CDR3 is CASSRTSGGPSSYNEQFF. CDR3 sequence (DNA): TGTGCCAGCAGTCGCACTAGCGGGGGGCCGAGCTCCTACAATGAGCAGTTCTTC. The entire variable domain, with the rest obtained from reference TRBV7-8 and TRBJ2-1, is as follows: GAGVSQSPRYKVAKRGQDVALRCDPISGHVSLFWYQQALGQGPEFLTYFQNEAQLDKSGLPSDRFFAERPEGSVSTLKIQRTQQEDSAVYLCASSRTSGGPSSYNEQFFGPGTRLTVL.

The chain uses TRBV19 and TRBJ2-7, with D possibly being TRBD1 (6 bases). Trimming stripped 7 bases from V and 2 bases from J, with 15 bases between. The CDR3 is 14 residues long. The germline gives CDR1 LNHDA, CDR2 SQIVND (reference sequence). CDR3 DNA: TGTGCCAGTATTTCACCGGGACACCCCTACGAGCAGTACTTC. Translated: CASISPGHPYEQYF.

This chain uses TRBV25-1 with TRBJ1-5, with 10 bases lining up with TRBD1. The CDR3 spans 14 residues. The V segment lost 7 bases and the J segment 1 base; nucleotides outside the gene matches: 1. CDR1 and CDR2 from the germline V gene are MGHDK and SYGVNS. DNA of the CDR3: TGTGCCAGCATGGGACAGGGGAGCAATCAGCCCCAGCATTTT. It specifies CASMGQGSNQPQHF.

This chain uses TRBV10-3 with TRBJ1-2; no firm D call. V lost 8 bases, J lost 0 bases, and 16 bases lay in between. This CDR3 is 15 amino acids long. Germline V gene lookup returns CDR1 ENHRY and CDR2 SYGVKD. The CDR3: CAISSERKPNYGYTF. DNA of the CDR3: TGTGCCATCTCCTCCGAGAGGAAACCTAACTATGGCTACACCTTC.

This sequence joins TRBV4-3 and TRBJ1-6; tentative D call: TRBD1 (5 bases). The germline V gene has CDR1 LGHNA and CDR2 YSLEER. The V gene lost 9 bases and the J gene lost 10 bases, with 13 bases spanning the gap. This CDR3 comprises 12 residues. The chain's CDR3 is CARGALISPLHF. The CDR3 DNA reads TGCGCCAGAGGGGCCTTGATCTCACCCCTCCACTTT.

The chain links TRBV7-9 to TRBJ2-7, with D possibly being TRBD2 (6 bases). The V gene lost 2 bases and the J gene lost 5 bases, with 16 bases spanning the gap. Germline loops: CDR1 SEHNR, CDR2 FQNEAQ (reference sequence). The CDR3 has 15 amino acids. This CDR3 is CASSLWRDLGDEQYF. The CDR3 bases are TGTGCCAGCAGCTTATGGCGGGACCTGGGCGACGAGCAGTACTTC.

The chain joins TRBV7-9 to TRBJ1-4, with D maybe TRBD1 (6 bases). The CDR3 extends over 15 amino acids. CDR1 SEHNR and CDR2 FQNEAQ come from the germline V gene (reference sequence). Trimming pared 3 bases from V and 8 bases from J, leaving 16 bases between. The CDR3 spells CASSFRQALEEKLFF. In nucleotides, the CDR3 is TGTGCCAGCAGCTTCCGACAGGCACTAGAAGAAAAACTGTTTTTT. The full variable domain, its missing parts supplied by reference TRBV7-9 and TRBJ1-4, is DTGVSQNPRHKITKRGQNVTFRCDPISEHNRLYWYRQTLGQGPEFLTYFQNEAQLEKSRLLSDRFSAERPKGSFSTLEIQRTEQGDSAMYLCASSFRQALEEKLFFGSGTQLSVL.

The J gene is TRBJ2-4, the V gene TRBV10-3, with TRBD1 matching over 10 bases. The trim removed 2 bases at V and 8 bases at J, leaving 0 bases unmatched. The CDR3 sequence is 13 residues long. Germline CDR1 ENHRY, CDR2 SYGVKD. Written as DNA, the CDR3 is TGTGCCATCAGTGAGGGGACAGGGGACATTCAGTACTTC. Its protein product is CAISEGTGDIQYF.

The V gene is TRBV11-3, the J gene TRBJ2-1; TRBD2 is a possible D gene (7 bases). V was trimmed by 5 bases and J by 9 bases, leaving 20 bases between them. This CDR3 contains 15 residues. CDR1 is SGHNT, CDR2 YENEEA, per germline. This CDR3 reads CASSPQAGEGGEQFF. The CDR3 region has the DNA TGTGCCAGCAGCCCCCAGGCGGGAGAGGGGGGTGAGCAGTTCTTC. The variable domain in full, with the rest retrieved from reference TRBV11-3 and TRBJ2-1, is EAGVVQSPRYKIIEKKQPVAFWCNPISGHNTLYWYLQNLGQGPELLIRYENEEAVDDSQLPKDRFSAERLKGVDSTLKIQPAELGDSAVYLCASSPQAGEGGEQFFGPGTRLTVL.

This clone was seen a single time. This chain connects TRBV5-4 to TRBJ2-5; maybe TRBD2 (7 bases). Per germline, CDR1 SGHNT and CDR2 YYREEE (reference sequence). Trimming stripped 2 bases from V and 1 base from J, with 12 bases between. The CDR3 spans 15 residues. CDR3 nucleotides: TGTGCCAGCAGCTTAAACAGGGAGGGCCAAGAGACCCAGTACTTC. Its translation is CASSLNREGQETQYF.

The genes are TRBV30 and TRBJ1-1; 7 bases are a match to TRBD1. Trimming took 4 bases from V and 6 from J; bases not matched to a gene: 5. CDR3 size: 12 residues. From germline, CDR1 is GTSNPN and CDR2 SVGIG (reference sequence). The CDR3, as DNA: TGTGCCTGGAATACAGGGGCTCCTGAAGCTTTCTTT. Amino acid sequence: CAWNTGAPEAFF.

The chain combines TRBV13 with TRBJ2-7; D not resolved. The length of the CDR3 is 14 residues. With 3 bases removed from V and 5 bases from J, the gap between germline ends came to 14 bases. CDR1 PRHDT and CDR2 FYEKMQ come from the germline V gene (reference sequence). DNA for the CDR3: TGTGCCAGCAGCTTGGTGTCCACCCCGGACGAGCAGTACTTC. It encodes CASSLVSTPDEQYF. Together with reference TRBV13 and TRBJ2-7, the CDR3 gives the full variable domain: AAGVIQSPRHLIKEKRETATLKCYPIPRHDTVYWYQQGPGQDPQFLISFYEKMQSDKGSIPDRFSAQQFSDYHSELNMSSLELGDSALYFCASSLVSTPDEQYFGPGTRLTVT.

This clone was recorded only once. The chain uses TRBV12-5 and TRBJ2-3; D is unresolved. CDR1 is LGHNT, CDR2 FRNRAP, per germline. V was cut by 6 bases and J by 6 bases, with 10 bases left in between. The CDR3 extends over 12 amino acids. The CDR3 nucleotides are TGTGCTAGTGGCCATAGTACGGATACGCAGTATTTT. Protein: CASGHSTDTQYF.

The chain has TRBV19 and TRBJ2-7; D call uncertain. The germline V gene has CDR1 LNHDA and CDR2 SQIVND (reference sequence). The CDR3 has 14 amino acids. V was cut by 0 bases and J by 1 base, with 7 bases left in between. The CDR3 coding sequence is TGTGCCAGTAGTATAGATCTACAGTCCTACGAGCAGTACTTC. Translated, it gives CASSIDLQSYEQYF.